This entry lists 24 T cell receptor beta chains sequenced from one sample in a study of blood T cells in healthy people across ages. Primers used in a second PCR of about 7 to 11 cycles were a sample-barcoded 5' primer and a J-beta primer mix. Via MiXCR, TCRdb re-called the 5' RACE reads, giving one row per CDR3 protein. The sample includes about 1.6 million distinct CDR3 sequences, about 32% of them seen just once. The sequenced material came from blood. These receptors were collected from a woman aged 25 to 39 in good health.

J is TRBJ1-6 and V is TRBV20-1; a weak D match, TRBD1 (6 bases). In germline, CDR1 is DFQATT, CDR2 SNEGSKA (reference sequence). This CDR3 contains 16 residues. The V end lost 0 bases, the J end lost 11 bases, and 20 bases lay between the germline ends. CDR3 sequence reads: CSAREDGTSYGAPLHF. The CDR3 DNA reads TGCAGTGCTAGAGAGGACGGGACATCTTATGGGGCACCCCTCCACTTT.

This clonotype was seen many times. The gene calls are TRBV3-1 and TRBJ2-1; D unclear. CDR3 length: 12 residues. Trimming took 3 bases from V and 4 from J, leaving 4 bases between them. Germline V gives CDR1 LGHDT, CDR2 YNNKEL (reference sequence). Here the CDR3 DNA reads TGTGCCAGCAGCCAGACTTACAATGAGCAGTTCTTC. Amino acids: CASSQTYNEQFF.

The V gene is TRBV28, the J gene TRBJ1-4; possible D gene TRBD1, 5 bases. Germline-derived CDR1 and CDR2 are MDHEN and SYDVKM. This CDR3 contains 14 residues. V was pared by 10 bases and J by 8 bases, with 20 bases between. CDR3 amino acids: CATNRRGVKEKLFF. As DNA, the CDR3 is TGTGCCACTAACAGACGGGGGGTCAAAGAAAAACTGTTTTTT.

This clonotype was seen a few times. This chain joins TRBV11-3 and TRBJ2-5; no definite D call. Judging by the DNA end, TRBJ2-7 fits better; the J call may be wrong. Germline lookup yields CDR1 SGHNT and CDR2 YENEEA. The CDR3 covers 14 residues. The DNA for the CDR3 is TGTGCCAGCAGCCCAAGAGAGGATAGAAACGAGCAGTACTTC. Translated: CASSPREDRNEQYF.

Only a few counts were recorded for this clonotype. The junction shows a germline mismatch at one end, possibly a read error. The chain is built from TRBV7-9 and TRBJ2-1; D unclear. This CDR3 contains 14 residues. The germline V gene has CDR1 SEHNR and CDR2 FQNEAQ (reference sequence). CDR3 sequence (DNA): TGTGCCAGCGGCTTAGTACGCGGCTACAATGAGCAGTTCTTC. This codes for CASGLVRGYNEQFF.

V usage is TRBV14 and J usage is TRBJ2-7, with a possible D match to TRBD1 (5 bases). V lost 2 bases and J lost 6, with 11 bases in between. The germline V gene encodes CDR1 SGHDN and CDR2 FVKESK. The CDR3 is made up of 13 amino acids. DNA of the CDR3: TGTGCCAGCAGCCAAAGGGGATTGGTCGAGCAGTACTTC. Encoded protein: CASSQRGLVEQYF.

This clonotype was counted between two and nine times. CDR3 in amino acids: CASSFRRETNTGELFF. CDR3 nucleotide sequence: TGCGCCAGCAGCTTCCGACGGGAGACGAACACCGGGGAGCTGTTTTTT. The chain has TRBV4-1 and TRBJ2-2; tentatively, D is TRBD2 (6 bases). V lost 5 bases to trimming and J lost 0 bases, with 13 bases between them. There are 16 residues in the CDR3. Germline V gene lookup returns CDR1 MGHRA and CDR2 YSYEKL.

With respect to this clonotype: One end of the junction varies from germline; a read error may be responsible. The chain links TRBV27 to TRBJ2-3, with 13 bases matching TRBD2. From germline, CDR1 is MNHEY and CDR2 SMNVEV (reference sequence). The CDR3 spans 19 residues. DNA of the CDR3: TGTGCCAGCACTGACAGACTAGCGGGAGGACCAAGGCGCACAGGTACGCAGTATTTT. Encoded protein: CASTDRLAGGPRRTGTQYF.

This sequence joins TRBV11-2 and TRBJ2-5, with 9 nucleotides matching TRBD2. This CDR3 contains 15 residues. V was pared by 4 bases and J by 1 base, with 4 bases of the junction left unmatched. Germline V gene lookup returns CDR1 SGHAT and CDR2 FQNNGV. This CDR3 reads CASSSAGGPQETQYF. The CDR3, as DNA: TGTGCCAGCAGCTCTGCGGGGGGGCCCCAAGAGACCCAGTACTTC.

This clonotype has only one observation. An end of the junction differs from the germline gene, which may be a read error. The chain recombines TRBV27 with TRBJ2-3; TRBD2 matches at 7 bases. Germline V gene sequence: CDR1 MNHEY, CDR2 SMNVEV (reference sequence). The CDR3 extends over 16 amino acids. The CDR3 reads CACSFRAGVLTDTQYF. Written as DNA, the CDR3 is TGTGCCTGCAGTTTTCGGGCGGGGGTACTCACAGATACGCAGTATTTT.

This clonotype appeared a few times. The CDR3 protein is CASILGLAGSYEQYF. As DNA, the CDR3 is TGTGCCAGCATTTTAGGACTAGCGGGGTCCTACGAGCAGTACTTC. The rearrangement joins TRBV2 to TRBJ2-7; TRBD2 matches 12 bases. Losses at the gene ends were 7 bases for V and 1 base for J; bases not matched to a gene: 5. Looked up from germline, CDR1 is SNHLY and CDR2 is FYNNEI. The CDR3 extends over 15 amino acids.

This clonotype was detected only a few times. The gene calls are TRBV4-1 and TRBJ2-5; no definite D call. CDR1 is MGHRA, CDR2 YSYEKL, per germline. The length of the CDR3 is 15 residues. Trimming removed 0 bases at V and 2 bases at J, with 10 bases between. The CDR3 here is CASSQDETLQETQYF. CDR3 coding DNA: TGCGCCAGCAGCCAAGACGAGACGTTGCAAGAGACCCAGTACTTC.

This clonotype was recorded once. CDR3 bases: TGCGCCAGCAGCTCTCGTTCGATCTCCTACAATGAGCAGTTCTTC. This sequence encodes CASSSRSISYNEQFF. The genes are TRBV5-1 and TRBJ2-1; D is unresolved. Germline CDR1 SGHRS, CDR2 YFSETQ. CDR3 size: 15 residues. V lost 3 bases and J lost 0, with 10 bases in between.

Ten or more counts support this clonotype. J is TRBJ2-3 and V is TRBV10-3; D is unresolved. From germline, CDR1 is ENHRY and CDR2 SYGVKD. CDR3 length equals 15 residues. Between the trimmed V and J ends, which lost 7 bases and 0 bases, there was a span of 14 bases. The CDR3 loop reads CAIIIAARSTDTQYF. The CDR3 region has the DNA TGTGCCATCATCATCGCAGCACGGAGCACAGATACGCAGTATTTT.

This clonotype was seen repeatedly, ten times or more. The V and J genes are TRBV9 and TRBJ2-7, with a possible D match to TRBD1 (5 bases). V lost 0 bases and J lost 4, with 8 bases in between. The CDR3 consists of 13 residues. The germline CDR1 and CDR2 sequences are SGDLS and YYNGEE. CDR3 residues: CASSVGQNYEQYF. The DNA for the CDR3 is TGTGCCAGCAGCGTAGGACAGAATTACGAGCAGTACTTC.

This rearrangement joins TRBV29-1 to TRBJ2-3; 10 nucleotides line up with TRBD1. Germline values: CDR1 SQVTM, CDR2 ANQGSEA. With V trimmed by 5 bases and J by 3 bases, 5 bases remained unmatched. The CDR3 length is 14 residues. CDR3 region: CSVSRDRGTDTQYF. CDR3 bases: TGCAGCGTTTCTCGGGACAGGGGAACAGATACGCAGTATTTT.

The V and J genes are TRBV30 and TRBJ2-3; D not certain. The germline V and J ends were trimmed by 0 bases and 10 bases, with 20 bases remaining between them. CDR3 length: 15 amino acids. Germline V gene lookup returns CDR1 GTSNPN and CDR2 SVGIG (reference sequence). CDR3 amino acids: CAWSVQVMGAGAQYF. CDR3 bases: TGTGCCTGGAGTGTACAAGTAATGGGTGCAGGTGCGCAGTATTTT.

V and J are TRBV20-1 and TRBJ2-7, with 7 bases lining up with TRBD2. There are 14 residues in the CDR3. Germline-derived CDR1 and CDR2 are DFQATT and SNEGSKA (reference sequence). The J segment lost 0 bases and the V segment lost 5 bases, leaving 7 bases of the junction unmatched. Here the CDR3 DNA reads TGCAGTGCTCACAACCGGGACTACTCCTACGAGCAGTACTTC. Its protein is CSAHNRDYSYEQYF.

A few counts support this clonotype. CDR3 nucleotides: TGTGCCAGCAGTTTATGGCGGGGACAGGAGGGTTCACCCCTCCACTTT. Translated, it gives CASSLWRGQEGSPLHF. The gene calls are TRBV27 and TRBJ1-6, with 8 bases aligning to TRBD1. In germline, CDR1 is MNHEY, CDR2 SMNVEV (reference sequence). The CDR3 loop spans 16 amino acids. The ends lost 1 base at V and 9 bases at J; junction bases unmatched: 8.

This clonotype was detected only a few times. The CDR3 here is CASGLQGNTEAFF. For the CDR3, the DNA is TGTGCCAGCGGATTACAGGGGAACACTGAAGCTTTCTTT. The chain has TRBV27 and TRBJ1-1, with D tentatively TRBD1 (6 bases). The CDR3 consists of 13 residues. From germline, CDR1 is MNHEY and CDR2 SMNVEV (reference sequence). V was cut by 8 bases and J by 1 base, with 11 bases left in between.

The sample holds a few counts of this clonotype. The rearrangement joins TRBV5-1 to TRBJ2-1, with 11 bases matching TRBD2. Germline loops: CDR1 SGHRS, CDR2 YFSETQ. The CDR3 consists of 18 residues. Germline trimming cut 4 bases from V and 5 bases from J; bases unmatched to any gene: 14. CDR3 sequence: CASSPLAGGPFTDNEQFF. The CDR3 DNA reads TGCGCCAGCAGCCCGCTAGCGGGAGGCCCCTTTACAGACAATGAGCAGTTCTTC.

This chain joins TRBV20-1 and TRBJ2-1; tentative D call: TRBD1 (6 bases). Trimming shortened V by 0 bases and J by 7 bases, and 13 bases separated the two germline ends. Germline assignment: CDR1 DFQATT and CDR2 SNEGSKA (reference sequence). This CDR3 spans 14 amino acids. The CDR3 is CSARDPIGGNEQFF. The CDR3 DNA reads as TGCAGTGCTAGAGATCCTATAGGGGGAAATGAGCAGTTCTTC.

In its sample, this clonotype was seen a few times. This chain links TRBV7-9 with TRBJ1-6; a weak D match, TRBD1 (6 bases). Trimming removed 7 bases from V and 9 bases from J, with 13 bases in between. The CDR3 contains 13 residues. Germline CDR1 and CDR2: SEHNR and FQNEAQ (reference sequence). CDR3 protein: CASTGEGVSPLHF. CDR3 in DNA: TGTGCCAGCACCGGGGAGGGGGTTTCACCCCTCCACTTT.

This clonotype has ten or more counts. An end of the junction does not agree with germline; a read error may underlie this. The chain is built from TRBV7-2 and TRBJ2-7; D possibly corresponds to TRBD2 (5 bases). Germline CDR1 and CDR2: SGHTA and FQGNSA. CDR3 size: 13 residues. CDR3 DNA sequence: TGTGCCAGCAGTTTAGTCCGGGGCTACGAGCAGTACTTC. This encodes CASSLVRGYEQYF.